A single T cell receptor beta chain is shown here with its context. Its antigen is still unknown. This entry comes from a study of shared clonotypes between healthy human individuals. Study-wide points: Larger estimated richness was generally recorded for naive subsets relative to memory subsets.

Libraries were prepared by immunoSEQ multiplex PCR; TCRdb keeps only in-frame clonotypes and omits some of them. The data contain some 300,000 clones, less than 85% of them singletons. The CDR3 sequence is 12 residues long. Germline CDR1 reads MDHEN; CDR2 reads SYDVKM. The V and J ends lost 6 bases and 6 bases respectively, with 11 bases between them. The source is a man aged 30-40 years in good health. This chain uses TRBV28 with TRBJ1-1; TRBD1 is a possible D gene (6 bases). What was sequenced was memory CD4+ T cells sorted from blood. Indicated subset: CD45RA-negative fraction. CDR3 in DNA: TGTGCCAGCAGGCGTGGGACACCTGAAGCTTTCTTT. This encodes CASRRGTPEAFF.